These 24 T cell receptor beta chains share one sample of origin, sequenced in a study of CD8 T cells in Susac syndrome. With random hexamers, roughly 0.45 to 1 ug RNA was reverse transcribed. TCRdb called the immunoSEQ multiplex PCR reads again in MiXCR, with one record for every CDR3 protein. The table lists some 170,000 distinct CDR3 sequences, roughly 95% of them singletons. Specimen: CD4+ T cells from PBMCs. These receptor sequences come from a human donor in good health.

The CDR3 nucleotides are TGTGCCAGCAGCTTGCAGAGAGGAGATACGCAGTATTTT. Its protein product is CASSLQRGDTQYF. The V call is TRBV5-4, the J call TRBJ2-3; D gene unclear. V lost 1 base to trimming and J lost 5 bases, with 8 bases between them. Germline assignment: CDR1 SGHNT and CDR2 YYREEE (reference sequence). This CDR3 is 13 amino acids long.

The chain links TRBV7-2 to TRBJ2-7; D call uncertain. From germline, CDR1 is SGHTA and CDR2 FQGNSA. The CDR3 contains 14 residues. V dropped 0 bases and J dropped 7 bases, with 13 bases sitting between them. The CDR3 protein is CASSLAGYLGEQYF. For the CDR3, the DNA is TGTGCCAGCAGCTTAGCGGGGTACCTTGGGGAGCAGTACTTC.

This chain uses TRBV20-1 with TRBJ1-4, with unresolved D. The V and J ends lost 3 bases and 11 bases respectively, with 10 bases between them. The germline gives CDR1 DFQATT, CDR2 SNEGSKA (reference sequence). This CDR3 comprises 11 residues. CDR3 sequence reads: CSARDREKLFF. The DNA of the CDR3 is TGCAGTGCTAGGGACCGGGAGAAACTGTTTTTT.

Here the CDR3 reads CSVAPDRGPPVEKLFF. CDR3 bases: TGCAGCGTTGCTCCGGACAGGGGACCCCCTGTTGAAAAACTGTTTTTT. V and J are TRBV29-1 and TRBJ1-4; 9 nucleotides match TRBD1. The CDR3 contains 16 residues. J was trimmed by 7 bases and V by 4 bases; bases with no gene match: 13. The germline CDR1 and CDR2 sequences are SQVTM and ANQGSEA.

The chain joins TRBV20-1 to TRBJ2-4; weak D call: TRBD1 (5 bases). The V and J ends lost 3 bases and 5 bases respectively, with 11 bases between them. CDR3 length: 13 amino acids. Germline CDR1 and CDR2: DFQATT and SNEGSKA (reference sequence). CDR3 in DNA: TGCAGTGCTAGTGACCCCAGGGAAAACATTCAGTACTTC. As protein: CSASDPRENIQYF.

The rearrangement uses TRBV19 and TRBJ1-5, with a weak D call TRBD1 (6 bases). CDR1 and CDR2 (germline): LNHDA, SQIVND (reference sequence). V dropped 5 bases and J dropped 4 bases, with 12 bases sitting between them. This CDR3 spans 14 amino acids. The CDR3 coding sequence is TGTGCCAGTAGTGCAGGACAGAGAAATCAGCCCCAGCATTTT. It is translated as CASSAGQRNQPQHF.

The gene calls are TRBV5-1 and TRBJ2-5, with 9 bases matching TRBD2. The germline V gene encodes CDR1 SGHRS and CDR2 YFSETQ. J was trimmed by 4 bases and V by 4 bases; bases with no gene match: 14. The length of the CDR3 is 17 residues. DNA of the CDR3: TGCGCCAGCAGCCTGGTAGAACGGACTAGCGCCACAGAGACCCAGTACTTC. Residues: CASSLVERTSATETQYF.

This chain links TRBV4-2 with TRBJ2-2, with D perhaps TRBD2 (5 bases). This CDR3 has 14 amino acids. Germline V CDR1 and CDR2: LGHNA, YNFKEQ. V lost 1 base, J lost 6 bases, and 9 bases lay in between. The DNA of the CDR3 is TGTGCCAGCAGCCAAGGGGTCGGGGCCGGGGAGCTGTTTTTT. Protein: CASSQGVGAGELFF.

The chain recombines TRBV12-3 or TRBV12-4 with TRBJ2-4; D is undetermined. V dropped 7 bases and J dropped 1 base, with 14 bases sitting between them. The CDR3 extends over 15 amino acids. DNA for the CDR3: TGTGCCAGCACCGCCCGACAAGCGGCCAAAAACATTCAGTACTTC. It codes for CASTARQAAKNIQYF.

The chain carries TRBV19 and TRBJ1-5; D gene unclear. CDR1 LNHDA and CDR2 SQIVND come from the germline V gene (reference sequence). Between the trimmed V and J ends, which lost 5 bases and 4 bases, there was a span of 9 bases. The CDR3 covers 13 residues. CDR3 sequence: CASSGEFNQPQHF. The CDR3 region has the DNA TGTGCCAGTAGTGGGGAGTTTAATCAGCCCCAGCATTTT.

The rearrangement links TRBV4-2 to TRBJ2-2; TRBD2 might be the D (6 bases). Trimming took 2 bases from V and 9 from J, leaving 10 bases between them. Germline V gene sequence: CDR1 LGHNA, CDR2 YNFKEQ. This CDR3 contains 13 residues. The CDR3 DNA reads TGTGCCAGCAGCCAACCTAGCGACAGGGAGCTGTTTTTT. As protein: CASSQPSDRELFF.

The CDR3 region is CASSLVNPSGEKLFF. CDR3 bases: TGCGCCAGCAGCTTGGTCAACCCCTCAGGTGAAAAACTGTTTTTT. The chain has TRBV5-1 and TRBJ1-4, with D hard to call. The CDR3 has 15 amino acids. The ends were cut back, 0 bases at V and 7 bases at J, with 13 bases in the middle. Germline values: CDR1 SGHRS, CDR2 YFSETQ. Using reference TRBV5-1 and TRBJ1-4 for the parts outside the CDR3, the full variable domain is KAGVTQTPRYLIKTRGQQVTLSCSPISGHRSVSWYQQTPGQGLQFLFEYFSETQRNKGNFPGRFSGRQFSNSRSEMNVSTLELGDSALYLCASSLVNPSGEKLFFGSGTQLSVL.

V usage is TRBV12-3 or TRBV12-4 and J usage is TRBJ1-1; no definite D call. Trimming cost V 2 bases and J 4 bases, with 5 bases left between them. The CDR3 covers 12 residues. The CDR3 loop reads CASSLQSTEAFF. The CDR3 DNA is TGTGCCAGCAGTTTACAAAGCACTGAAGCTTTCTTT.

The chain has TRBV5-1 and TRBJ2-2, with D unclear. The germline CDR1 and CDR2 sequences are SGHRS and YFSETQ. Trimming cost V 0 bases and J 4 bases, with 10 bases left between them. This CDR3 comprises 15 residues. Here the CDR3 reads CASSLAQSTTGELFF. The CDR3 nucleotides are TGCGCCAGCAGCTTGGCGCAGTCTACCACCGGGGAGCTGTTTTTT.

V is TRBV7-9 and J is TRBJ1-1; D gene unclear. The CDR3 is 13 amino acids. V was trimmed by 5 bases and J by 5 bases, leaving 12 bases between them. Germline V gene lookup returns CDR1 SEHNR and CDR2 FQNEAQ (reference sequence). In nucleotides, the CDR3 is TGTGCCAGCAGCGCCGCTCTCAGGACTGAAGCTTTCTTT. It encodes CASSAALRTEAFF. Combining the CDR3 with reference TRBV7-9 and TRBJ1-1 gives the whole variable domain DTGVSQNPRHKITKRGQNVTFRCDPISEHNRLYWYRQTLGQGPEFLTYFQNEAQLEKSRLLSDRFSAERPKGSFSTLEIQRTEQGDSAMYLCASSAALRTEAFFGQGTRLTVV.

This chain joins TRBV7-9 and TRBJ1-2; tentatively, D is TRBD1 (5 bases). The V gene lost 1 base and the J gene lost 8 bases, with 14 bases spanning the gap. CDR1 is SEHNR, CDR2 FQNEAQ, per germline (reference sequence). The CDR3 is 14 amino acids. The CDR3 nucleotides are TGTGCCAGCAGCTTAGGAGCTGCAGGGCGAGGCTACACCTTC. This translates into CASSLGAAGRGYTF.

V and J are TRBV7-3 and TRBJ2-1; perhaps D is TRBD1 or TRBD2 (6 bases each). The germline CDR1 and CDR2 sequences are SGHTA and FQGTGA. Trimming pared 0 bases from V and 10 bases from J, leaving 10 bases between. The CDR3 has 13 amino acids. The CDR3 region is CASSLTGGREQFF. CDR3 nucleotides: TGTGCCAGCAGCTTAACAGGGGGGCGGGAGCAGTTCTTC.

This clonotype was observed a single time. This chain uses TRBV7-9 with TRBJ1-1; perhaps TRBD1 as D (6 bases). The length of the CDR3 is 14 residues. CDR1 is SEHNR, CDR2 FQNEAQ, per germline (reference sequence). Trimming left V 4 bases short and J 9 bases short, with 18 bases between. Here the CDR3 reads CASSYMQGTRKAFF. CDR3 nucleotides: TGTGCCAGCAGCTACATGCAGGGGACCAGGAAAGCTTTCTTT.

The chain carries TRBV2 and TRBJ2-5; 8 bases line up with TRBD1. This CDR3 comprises 15 residues. CDR1 is SNHLY, CDR2 FYNNEI, per germline. V gave up 0 bases and J gave up 5 bases; unmatched junction bases: 5. The CDR3 sequence is CASSEALYRGETQYF. DNA for the CDR3: TGTGCCAGCAGTGAAGCGCTTTACAGGGGGGAGACCCAGTACTTC.

The chain links TRBV9 to TRBJ1-5; D perhaps matches TRBD1 (5 bases). The germline gives CDR1 SGDLS, CDR2 YYNGEE. This CDR3 has 15 amino acids. V was trimmed by 3 bases and J by 0 bases, leaving 10 bases between them. The CDR3 DNA is TGTGCCAGCAGCGCCGGGACCGATAGCAATCAGCCCCAGCATTTT. Protein sequence: CASSAGTDSNQPQHF.

V and J are TRBV7-9 and TRBJ2-5, with TRBD2 identical over 7 bases. This CDR3 is 12 amino acids long. Unmatched junction bases numbered 0, after V lost 1 base and J lost 7 bases. Germline values: CDR1 SEHNR, CDR2 FQNEAQ (reference sequence). CDR3 DNA: TGTGCCAGCAGCTTAGGGGAGGGGACCCAGTACTTC. It specifies CASSLGEGTQYF.

The chain couples TRBV12-3 or TRBV12-4 to TRBJ1-1; unclear D gene. With 5 bases removed from V and 0 bases from J, the gap between germline ends came to 10 bases. The CDR3 is 14 residues long. In nucleotides, the CDR3 is TGTGCCAGCAGTCCAAGCAACCTGAACACTGAAGCTTTCTTT. The encoded protein is CASSPSNLNTEAFF.

V usage is TRBV5-6 and J usage is TRBJ1-3; D is ambiguous. Trimming removed 5 bases at V and 4 bases at J, with 13 bases between. The CDR3 extends over 14 amino acids. Per germline, CDR1 SGHDT and CDR2 YYEEEE. The CDR3: CASSRRVSGNTIYF. As DNA, the CDR3 is TGTGCCAGCAGTCGAAGGGTTTCAGGAAACACCATATATTTT.

This chain links TRBV2 with TRBJ1-2; D might be TRBD1 (6 bases). This CDR3 has 15 residues. V lost 1 base and J 8 bases, leaving 17 bases between the germline ends. Germline V CDR1 and CDR2: SNHLY, FYNNEI. CDR3 sequence (DNA): TGTGCCAGCAGTGAAGGAAACGGGGGGCTCGGAGGCTACACCTTC. Protein: CASSEGNGGLGGYTF.